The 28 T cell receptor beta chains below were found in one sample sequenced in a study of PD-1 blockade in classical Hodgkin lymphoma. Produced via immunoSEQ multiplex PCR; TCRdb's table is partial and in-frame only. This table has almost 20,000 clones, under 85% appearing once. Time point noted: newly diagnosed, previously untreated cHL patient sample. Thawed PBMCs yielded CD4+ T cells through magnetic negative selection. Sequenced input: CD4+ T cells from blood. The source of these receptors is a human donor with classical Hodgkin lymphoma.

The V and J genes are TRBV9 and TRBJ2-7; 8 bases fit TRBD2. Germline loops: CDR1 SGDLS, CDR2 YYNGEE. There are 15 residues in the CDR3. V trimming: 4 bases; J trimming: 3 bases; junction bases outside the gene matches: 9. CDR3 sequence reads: CASSPETSAFYEQYF. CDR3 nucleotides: TGTGCCAGCAGCCCCGAGACTAGCGCCTTCTACGAGCAGTACTTC.

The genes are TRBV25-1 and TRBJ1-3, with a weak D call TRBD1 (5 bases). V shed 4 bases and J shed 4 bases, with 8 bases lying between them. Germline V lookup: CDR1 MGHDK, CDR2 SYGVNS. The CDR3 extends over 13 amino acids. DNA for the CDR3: TGTGCCAGCAGTGGGGCAGGGGGAAACACCATATATTTT. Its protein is CASSGAGGNTIYF.

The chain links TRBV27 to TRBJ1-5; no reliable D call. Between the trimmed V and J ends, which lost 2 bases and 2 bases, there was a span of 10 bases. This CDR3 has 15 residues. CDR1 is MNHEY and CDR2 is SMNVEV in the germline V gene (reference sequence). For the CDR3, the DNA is TGTGCCAGCAGTTTAGAGGGCAGTCGCAATCAGCCCCAGCATTTT. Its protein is CASSLEGSRNQPQHF.

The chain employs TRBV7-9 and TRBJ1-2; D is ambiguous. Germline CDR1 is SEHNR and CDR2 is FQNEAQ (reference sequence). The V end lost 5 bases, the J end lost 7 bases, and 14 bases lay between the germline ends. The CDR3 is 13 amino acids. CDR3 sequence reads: CASSGGPERGYTF. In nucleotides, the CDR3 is TGTGCCAGCAGCGGTGGGCCAGAGCGTGGCTACACCTTC.

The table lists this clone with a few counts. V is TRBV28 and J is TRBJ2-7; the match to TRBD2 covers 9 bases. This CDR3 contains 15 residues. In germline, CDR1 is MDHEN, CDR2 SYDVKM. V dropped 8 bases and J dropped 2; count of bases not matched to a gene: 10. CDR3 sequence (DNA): TGTGCCAGCGCCGGGCCGGGACTAGCAGCCTACGAGCAGTACTTC. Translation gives CASAGPGLAAYEQYF.

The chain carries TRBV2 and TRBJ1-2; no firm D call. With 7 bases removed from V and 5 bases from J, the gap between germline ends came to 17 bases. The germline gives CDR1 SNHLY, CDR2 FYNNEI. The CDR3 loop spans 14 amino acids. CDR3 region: CASTILVRTYGYTF. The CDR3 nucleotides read TGTGCCAGCACGATTCTCGTCCGAACTTATGGCTACACCTTC.

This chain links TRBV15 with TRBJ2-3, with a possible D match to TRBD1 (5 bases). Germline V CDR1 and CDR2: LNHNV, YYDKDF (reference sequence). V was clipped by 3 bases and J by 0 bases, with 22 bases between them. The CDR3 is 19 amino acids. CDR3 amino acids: CATSSGSTAPTGSTDTQYF. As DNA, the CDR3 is TGTGCCACCAGCAGCGGATCGACAGCACCGACTGGAAGCACAGATACGCAGTATTTT.

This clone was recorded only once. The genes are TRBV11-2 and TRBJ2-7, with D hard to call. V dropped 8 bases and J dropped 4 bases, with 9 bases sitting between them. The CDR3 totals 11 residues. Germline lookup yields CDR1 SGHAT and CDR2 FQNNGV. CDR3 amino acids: CASSGTYEQYF. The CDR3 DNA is TGTGCCAGCTCCGGTACTTACGAGCAGTACTTC.

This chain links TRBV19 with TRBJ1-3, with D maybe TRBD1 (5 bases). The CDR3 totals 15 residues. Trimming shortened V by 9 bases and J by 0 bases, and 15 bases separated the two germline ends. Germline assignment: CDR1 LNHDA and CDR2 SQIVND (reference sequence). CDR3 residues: CASEGGHYSGNTIYF. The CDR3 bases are TGTGCCAGCGAAGGAGGACACTACTCTGGAAACACCATATATTTT.

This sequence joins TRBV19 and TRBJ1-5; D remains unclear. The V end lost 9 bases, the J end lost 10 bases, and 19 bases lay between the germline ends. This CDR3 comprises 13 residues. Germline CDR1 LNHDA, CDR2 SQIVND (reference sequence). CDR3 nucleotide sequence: TGTGCCAGCCACCCCGACCCCGGACTACCCCAGCATTTT. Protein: CASHPDPGLPQHF.

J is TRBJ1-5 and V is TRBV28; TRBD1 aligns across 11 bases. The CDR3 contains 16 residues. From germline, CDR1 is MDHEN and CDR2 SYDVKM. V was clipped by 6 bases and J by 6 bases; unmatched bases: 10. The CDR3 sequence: CASRAIRTGGPQPQHF. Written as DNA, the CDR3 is TGTGCCAGCAGAGCCATACGGACAGGGGGCCCTCAGCCCCAGCATTTT.

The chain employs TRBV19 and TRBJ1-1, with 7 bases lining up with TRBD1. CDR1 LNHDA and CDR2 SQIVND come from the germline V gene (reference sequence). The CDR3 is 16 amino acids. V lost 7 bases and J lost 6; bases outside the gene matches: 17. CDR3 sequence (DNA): TGTGCCAGTATAATGCCGAGTATCCAGGGGGGAGCTGAAGCTTTCTTT. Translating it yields CASIMPSIQGGAEAFF.

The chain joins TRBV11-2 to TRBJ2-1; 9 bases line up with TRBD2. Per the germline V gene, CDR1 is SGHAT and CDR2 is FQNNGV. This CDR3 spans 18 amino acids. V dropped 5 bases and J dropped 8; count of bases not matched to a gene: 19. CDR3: CASSPHIAGARVVYEQFF. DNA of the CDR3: TGTGCCAGCAGCCCTCACATAGCGGGAGCCCGAGTTGTGTATGAGCAGTTCTTC.

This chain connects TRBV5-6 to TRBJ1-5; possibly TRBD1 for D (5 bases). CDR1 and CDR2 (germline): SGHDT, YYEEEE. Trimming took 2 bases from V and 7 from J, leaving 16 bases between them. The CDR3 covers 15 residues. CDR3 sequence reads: CASSFALQGHQPQHF. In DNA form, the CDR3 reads TGTGCCAGCAGCTTCGCTCTCCAGGGCCACCAGCCCCAGCATTTT. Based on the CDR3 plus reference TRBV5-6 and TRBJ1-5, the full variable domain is DAGVTQSPTHLIKTRGQQVTLRCSPKSGHDTVSWYQQALGQGPQFIFQYYEEEERQRGNFPDRFSGHQFPNYSSELNVNALLLGDSALYLCASSFALQGHQPQHFGDGTRLSIL.

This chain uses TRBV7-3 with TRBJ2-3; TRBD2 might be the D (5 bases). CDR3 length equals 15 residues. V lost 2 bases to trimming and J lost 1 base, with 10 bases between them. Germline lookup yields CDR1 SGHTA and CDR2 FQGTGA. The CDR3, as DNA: TGTGCCAGCAGCTTAGTGGGTAGCGGCACAGATACGCAGTATTTT. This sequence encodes CASSLVGSGTDTQYF.

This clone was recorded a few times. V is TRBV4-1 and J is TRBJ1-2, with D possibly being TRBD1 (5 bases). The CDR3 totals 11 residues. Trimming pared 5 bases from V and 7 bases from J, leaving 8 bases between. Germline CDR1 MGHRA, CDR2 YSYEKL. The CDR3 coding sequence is TGCGCCAGCAGCTCAGGGCCTGGCTACACCTTC. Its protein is CASSSGPGYTF.

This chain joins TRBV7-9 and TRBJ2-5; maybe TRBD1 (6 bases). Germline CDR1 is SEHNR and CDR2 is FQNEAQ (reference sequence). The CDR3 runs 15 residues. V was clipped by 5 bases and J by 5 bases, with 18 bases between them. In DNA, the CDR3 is TGTGCCAGCAGCCTCCGGGACATTCGATGGGAGACCCAGTACTTC. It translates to CASSLRDIRWETQYF. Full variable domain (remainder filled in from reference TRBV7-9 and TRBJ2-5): DTGVSQNPRHKITKRGQNVTFRCDPISEHNRLYWYRQTLGQGPEFLTYFQNEAQLEKSRLLSDRFSAERPKGSFSTLEIQRTEQGDSAMYLCASSLRDIRWETQYFGPGTRLLVL.

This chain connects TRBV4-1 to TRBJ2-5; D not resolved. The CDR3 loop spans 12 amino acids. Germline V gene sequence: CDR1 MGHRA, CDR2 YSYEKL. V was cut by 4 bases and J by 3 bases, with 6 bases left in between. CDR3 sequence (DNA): TGCGCCAGCAGCCGTACCGAAGAGACCCAGTACTTC. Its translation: CASSRTEETQYF.

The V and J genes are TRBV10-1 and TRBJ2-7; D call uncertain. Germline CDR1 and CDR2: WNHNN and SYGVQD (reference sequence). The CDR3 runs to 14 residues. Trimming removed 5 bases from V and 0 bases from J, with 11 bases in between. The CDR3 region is CASSQPPLSYEQYF. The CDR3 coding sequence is TGCGCCAGCAGTCAACCCCCCCTCTCCTACGAGCAGTACTTC.

The DNA for the CDR3 is TGTGCCAGCATTAAGAGCGGGAGGGCATCCTACAATGAGCAGTTCTTC. Its translation: CASIKSGRASYNEQFF. The chain couples TRBV2 to TRBJ2-1; 10 positions agree with TRBD2. Germline V lookup: CDR1 SNHLY, CDR2 FYNNEI. The CDR3 runs 16 residues. J lost 1 base, V lost 7 bases, and 7 bases had no gene match.

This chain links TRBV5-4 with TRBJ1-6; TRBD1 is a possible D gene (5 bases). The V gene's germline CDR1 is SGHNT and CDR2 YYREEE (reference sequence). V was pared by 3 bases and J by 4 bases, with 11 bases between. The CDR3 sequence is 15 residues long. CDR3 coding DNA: TGTGCCAGCAGCTGGGCGGGACGGTATAATTCACCCCTCCACTTT. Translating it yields CASSWAGRYNSPLHF.

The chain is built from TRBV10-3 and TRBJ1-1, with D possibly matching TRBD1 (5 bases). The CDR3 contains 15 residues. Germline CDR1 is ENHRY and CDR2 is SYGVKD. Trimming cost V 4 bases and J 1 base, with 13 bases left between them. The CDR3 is CAISVRGQGNTEAFF. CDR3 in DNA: TGTGCCATCAGTGTAAGGGGTCAGGGGAACACTGAAGCTTTCTTT.

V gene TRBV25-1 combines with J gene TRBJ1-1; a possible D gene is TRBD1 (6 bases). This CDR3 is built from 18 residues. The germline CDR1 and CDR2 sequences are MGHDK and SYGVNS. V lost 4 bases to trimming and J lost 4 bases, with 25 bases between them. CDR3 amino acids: CASSGSLTSTGRSTEAFF. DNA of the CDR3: TGTGCCAGCAGTGGATCCCTCACCTCTACAGGGCGCAGCACTGAAGCTTTCTTT.

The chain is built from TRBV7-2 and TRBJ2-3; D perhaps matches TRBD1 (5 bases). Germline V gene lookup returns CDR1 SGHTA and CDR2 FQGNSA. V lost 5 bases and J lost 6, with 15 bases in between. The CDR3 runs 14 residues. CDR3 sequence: CASSRMGQVDTQYF. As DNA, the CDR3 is TGTGCCAGCAGCCGAATGGGGCAGGTGGATACGCAGTATTTT.

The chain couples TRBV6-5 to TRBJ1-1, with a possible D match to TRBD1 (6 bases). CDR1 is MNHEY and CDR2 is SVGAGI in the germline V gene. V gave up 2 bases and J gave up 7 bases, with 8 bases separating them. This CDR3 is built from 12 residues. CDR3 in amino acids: CASSYRGVEAFF. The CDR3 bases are TGTGCCAGCAGTTACAGGGGGGTTGAAGCTTTCTTT.

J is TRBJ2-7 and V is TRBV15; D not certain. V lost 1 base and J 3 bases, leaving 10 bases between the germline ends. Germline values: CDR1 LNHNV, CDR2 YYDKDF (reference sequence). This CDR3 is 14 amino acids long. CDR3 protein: CATSRGLKNYEQYF. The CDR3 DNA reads TGTGCCACCAGCAGAGGATTAAAGAACTACGAGCAGTACTTC. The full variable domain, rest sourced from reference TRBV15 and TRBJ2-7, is DAMVIQNPRYQVTQFGKPVTLSCSQTLNHNVMYWYQQKSSQAPKLLFHYYDKDFNNEADTPDNFQSRRPNTSFCFLDIRSPGLGDTAMYLCATSRGLKNYEQYFGPGTRLTVT.

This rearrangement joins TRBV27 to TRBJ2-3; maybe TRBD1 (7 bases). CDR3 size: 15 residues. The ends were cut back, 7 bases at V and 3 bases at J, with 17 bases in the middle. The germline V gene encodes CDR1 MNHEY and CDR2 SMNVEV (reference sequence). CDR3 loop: CASTPRGRGTDTQYF. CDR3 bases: TGTGCCAGCACCCCGCGGGGCAGGGGGACAGATACGCAGTATTTT.

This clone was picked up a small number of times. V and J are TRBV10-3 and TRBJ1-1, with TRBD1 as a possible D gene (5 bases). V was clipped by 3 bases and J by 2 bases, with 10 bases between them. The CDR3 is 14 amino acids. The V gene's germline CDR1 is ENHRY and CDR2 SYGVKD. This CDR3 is CAISDRGSNTEAFF. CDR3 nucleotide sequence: TGTGCCATCAGTGATCGGGGCAGCAACACTGAAGCTTTCTTT.